Each of the 9 T cell receptor beta chains below was sequenced from the same sample in a study of T cell repertoires in aging, cancer and after chemotherapy (dated by TCRdb to the late 2010s). TCR beta rearrangements were amplified from genomic DNA isolated from peripheral blood, not from sorted cells or RNA. Data came from an Illumina MiSeq. Multiplex touch-down PCR with a mixed TRB-A/B primer pool was used to amplify rearranged TRB sequences covering the V, D and J segments. TCRdb itself trimmed the public reads at Q25 with fastp, ran MiXCR and retained productive beta chains. Rows matching on CDR3 protein sequence are summarized as one entry with the most common DNA and genes. A total of some 9,000 distinct CDR3 sequences appear in this sample, 20% to 25% of them only once. The top ten constitute about 2.9% of the sample. The source material was blood. These receptors were taken from a human donor with a blood cancer.

This chain joins TRBV27 and TRBJ2-7; the match to TRBD1 covers 8 bases. The CDR3 is 13 amino acids. Looked up from germline, CDR1 is MNHEY and CDR2 is SMNVEV (reference sequence). V shed 5 bases, J shed 0 bases, and the junction held 0 bases outside the gene matches. The CDR3 protein is CASSGQGSYEQYF. The CDR3 nucleotides are TGTGCCAGCAGTGGACAGGGCTCCTACGAGCAGTACTTC.

Only a few counts were recorded for this clonotype. The chain links TRBV27 to TRBJ1-1, with TRBD1 identical over 7 bases. Germline V gene data show CDR1 as MNHEY and CDR2 as SMNVEV (reference sequence). The J segment lost 8 bases and the V segment lost 5 bases, leaving 11 bases of the junction unmatched. CDR3 length equals 14 residues. The CDR3 loop is CASSPKTGSFEAFF. For the CDR3, the DNA is TGTGCCAGCAGTCCTAAGACAGGGTCGTTCGAAGCTTTCTTT.

This clonotype occurred a few times. A much larger clone lies a single base off, so this may be a read error. This rearrangement joins TRBV12-3 or TRBV12-4 to TRBJ2-1; D might be TRBD2 (6 bases). Trimming shortened V by 5 bases and J by 5 bases, and 16 bases separated the two germline ends. The CDR3 loop spans 15 amino acids. CDR3 DNA sequence: TGTGCCAGCAGTCCCCTAGCGAGGGACCACAATGAGCAGTTCTTC. Translation gives CASSPLARDHNEQFF.

The CDR3 DNA follows: TGCAGTGCTAGGGCCCCTTTTGAGACAGGGTATACCGGGGAGCTGTTTTTT. It codes for CSARAPFETGYTGELFF. The rearrangement uses TRBV20-1 and TRBJ2-2, with 7 bases identical to TRBD1. Trimming cost V 3 bases and J 5 bases; bases outside gene matches: 15. Looked up from germline, CDR1 is DFQATT and CDR2 is SNEGSKA (reference sequence). The CDR3 is 17 amino acids.

A few counts support this clonotype. V is TRBV9 and J is TRBJ1-5, with D possibly matching TRBD1 (5 bases). V lost 0 bases and J 10 bases, leaving 14 bases between the germline ends. The length of the CDR3 is 14 residues. CDR1 is SGDLS and CDR2 is YYNGEE in the germline V gene. The CDR3 spells CASSVGGVRTPQHF. The CDR3 region has the DNA TGTGCCAGCAGCGTAGGGGGGGTCCGGACTCCCCAGCATTTT.

This clonotype is categorized as large. CDR3 sequence reads: CASSSGGGTGELFF. CDR3 nucleotides: TGTGCCAGCAGCTCAGGTGGTGGTACCGGGGAGCTGTTTTTT. The chain links TRBV11-1 to TRBJ2-2; D is ambiguous. Trimming took 4 bases from V and 5 from J, leaving 11 bases between them. Germline V gives CDR1 SGHAT, CDR2 FQDESV (reference sequence). The CDR3 totals 14 residues.

This clonotype ranks as medium-sized. This rearrangement joins TRBV12-3 or TRBV12-4 to TRBJ2-2, with 10 bases matching TRBD1. V trimming: 9 bases; J trimming: 2 bases; junction bases outside the gene matches: 3. The CDR3 contains 14 residues. As DNA, the CDR3 is TGTGCCAGTGGGACAGGGGCCAACACCGGGGAGCTGTTTTTT. As protein: CASGTGANTGELFF.

This clonotype was counted a few times. V and J are TRBV7-2 and TRBJ1-1; 7 bases are a match to TRBD1. CDR1 is SGHTA, CDR2 FQGNSA, per germline. This CDR3 has 14 amino acids. V gave up 5 bases and J gave up 5 bases; unmatched junction bases: 8. In DNA, the CDR3 is TGTGCCAGCAGCGCACAGGGGCGCGCGACTGAAGCTTTCTTT. Protein sequence: CASSAQGRATEAFF.

This clonotype is classed as medium-sized. The genes are TRBV27 and TRBJ2-6; tentative D call: TRBD2 (5 bases). The V gene's germline CDR1 is MNHEY and CDR2 SMNVEV (reference sequence). The CDR3 sequence is 18 residues long. Trimming took 2 bases from V and 7 from J, leaving 21 bases between them. The CDR3 reads CASSLERRRPSQANVLTF. The DNA of the CDR3 is TGTGCCAGCAGTTTAGAGCGGAGGCGACCATCACAAGCCAACGTCCTGACTTTC.